A single sample is the source of the 6 T cell receptor beta chains below, sequenced in a study of cytomegalovirus exposure and HLA in healthy donors. The PCR ran on 60 Vbeta and 13 Jbeta primers. TCRdb's table, derived via immunoSEQ multiplex PCR, lists solely in-frame clones and lacks some. The sample contains fewer than 180,000 clones, 50% to 75% of which appear only once. Sequencing was performed on PBMCs. Receptors were obtained from a woman aged 55-69 years in good health and CMV-seropositive.

DNA of the CDR3: TGTGCCAGTAGTAGGCAAGCGGGATTACCCTCCTACAATGAGCAGTTCTTC. This sequence encodes CASSRQAGLPSYNEQFF. The chain carries TRBV19 and TRBJ2-1, with 7 bases fitting TRBD2. The germline gives CDR1 LNHDA, CDR2 SQIVND (reference sequence). V dropped 4 bases and J dropped 0; count of bases not matched to a gene: 9. The CDR3 contains 17 residues.

The genes are TRBV11-3 and TRBJ2-2; 9 bases map to TRBD1. Trimming took 4 bases from V and 5 from J; bases not matched to a gene: 5. Germline V gene sequence: CDR1 SGHNT, CDR2 YENEEA. This CDR3 is built from 15 residues. The CDR3: CASSSRTGVTGELFF. As DNA, the CDR3 is TGTGCCAGCAGCTCCCGGACAGGGGTAACCGGGGAGCTGTTTTTT.

The J gene is TRBJ2-1, the V gene TRBV5-1; TRBD2 agrees at 15 bases. This CDR3 spans 15 amino acids. CDR1 and CDR2 (germline): SGHRS, YFSETQ. V shed 3 bases, J shed 7 bases, and the junction held 2 bases outside the gene matches. For the CDR3, the DNA is TGCGCCAGCAGCTACGGGACTAGCGGGGGGAATGAGCAGTTCTTC. Amino acids: CASSYGTSGGNEQFF. Complete variable domain (other parts from reference TRBV5-1 and TRBJ2-1): KAGVTQTPRYLIKTRGQQVTLSCSPISGHRSVSWYQQTPGQGLQFLFEYFSETQRNKGNFPGRFSGRQFSNSRSEMNVSTLELGDSALYLCASSYGTSGGNEQFFGPGTRLTVL.

The chain links TRBV30 to TRBJ2-7; D not certain. The germline V gene has CDR1 GTSNPN and CDR2 SVGIG (reference sequence). The CDR3 has 15 amino acids. Trimming stripped 0 bases from V and 3 bases from J, with 15 bases between. CDR3: CAWSVLGGLSYEQYF. CDR3 in DNA: TGTGCCTGGAGTGTACTTGGTGGTCTTAGCTACGAGCAGTACTTC.

J is TRBJ1-1 and V is TRBV5-8; D gene uncertain. The V gene lost 2 bases and the J gene lost 7 bases, with 15 bases spanning the gap. Germline V gene data show CDR1 as SGHTS and CDR2 as YDEGEE. The CDR3 contains 14 residues. The CDR3 spells CASSFTSNNREAFF. The CDR3 DNA is TGTGCCAGCAGCTTTACGTCCAACAATCGTGAAGCTTTCTTT. Full variable domain (rest looked up from reference TRBV5-8 and TRBJ1-1): EAGVTQSPTHLIKTRGQQATLRCSPISGHTSVYWYQQALGLGLQFLLWYDEGEERNRGNFPPRFSGRQFPNYSSELNVNALELEDSALYLCASSFTSNNREAFFGQGTRLTVV.

The chain combines TRBV4-1 with TRBJ2-7; perhaps TRBD2 as D (6 bases). Trimming shortened V by 4 bases and J by 2 bases, and 18 bases separated the two germline ends. There are 16 residues in the CDR3. Looked up from germline, CDR1 is MGHRA and CDR2 is YSYEKL. This CDR3 is CASSPGRGGAAYEQYF. CDR3 in DNA: TGCGCCAGCAGCCCAGGTCGGGGAGGTGCGGCCTACGAGCAGTACTTC.